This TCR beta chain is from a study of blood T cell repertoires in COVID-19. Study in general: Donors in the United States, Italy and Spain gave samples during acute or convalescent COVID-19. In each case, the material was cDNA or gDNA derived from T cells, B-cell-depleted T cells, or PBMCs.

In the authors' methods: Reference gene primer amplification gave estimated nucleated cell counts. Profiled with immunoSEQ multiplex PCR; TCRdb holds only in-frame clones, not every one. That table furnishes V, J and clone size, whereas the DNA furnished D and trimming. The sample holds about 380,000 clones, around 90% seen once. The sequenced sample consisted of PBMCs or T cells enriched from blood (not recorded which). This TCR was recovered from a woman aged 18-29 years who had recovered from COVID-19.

The CDR3 nucleotides read TGTGCCAGCAGCGTAGTATCCGGGTATGGCTACACCTTC. Its protein product is CASSVVSGYGYTF. V usage is TRBV9 and J usage is TRBJ1-2; no definite D call. From germline, CDR1 is SGDLS and CDR2 YYNGEE. The CDR3 length is 13 residues. The V gene lost 0 bases and the J gene lost 5 bases, with 8 bases spanning the gap.